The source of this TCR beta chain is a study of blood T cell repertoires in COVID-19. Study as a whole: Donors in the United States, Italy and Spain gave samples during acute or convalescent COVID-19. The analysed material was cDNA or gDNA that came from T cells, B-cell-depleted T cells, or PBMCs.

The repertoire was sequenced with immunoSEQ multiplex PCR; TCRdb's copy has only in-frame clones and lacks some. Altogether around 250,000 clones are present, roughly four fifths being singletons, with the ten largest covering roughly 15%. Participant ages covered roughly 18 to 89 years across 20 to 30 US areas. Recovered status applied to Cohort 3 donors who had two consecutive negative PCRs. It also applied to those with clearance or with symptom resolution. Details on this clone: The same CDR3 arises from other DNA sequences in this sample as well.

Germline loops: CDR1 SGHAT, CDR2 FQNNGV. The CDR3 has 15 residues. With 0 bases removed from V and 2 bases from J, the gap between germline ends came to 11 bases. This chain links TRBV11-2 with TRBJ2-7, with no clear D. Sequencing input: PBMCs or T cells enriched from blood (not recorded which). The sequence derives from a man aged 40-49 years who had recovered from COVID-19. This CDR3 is CASSLDLAGAYEQYF. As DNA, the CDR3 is TGTGCCAGCAGCTTAGATCTGGCCGGAGCCTACGAGCAGTACTTC.